This T cell receptor (beta chain) was observed in a study of CD8+ T cells in alopecia areata. Study at large: A 6-month period off drug followed tofacitinib, which lasted 6 to 18 months.

V lost 5 bases, J lost 5 bases, and 5 bases stayed unmatched. Per germline, CDR1 SQVTM and CDR2 ANQGSEA. The CDR3 consists of 13 residues. A remark on this clone: Antigen: not known.

cDNA reverse transcribed from extracted RNA served as the sequencing template. TCRdb's table, derived via immunoSEQ multiplex PCR, lists solely in-frame clones and lacks some. The sample holds roughly 120,000 clones, less than 45% seen once. Study-level points and caveats: Lesional scalp, especially alopecia totalis/universalis, showed higher clonality than normal scalp. Clarity of TCR sharing across patients fell short of that in mice, possibly HLA-related. There were also resident alphabeta T cells of normal skin sequenced in scalp samples.

The sequence derives from a human donor with alopecia areata. V gene TRBV29-1 combines with J gene TRBJ2-1; TRBD1 agrees at 8 bases. The sample comprised CD4+ T cells sorted from blood. CDR3 bases: TGCAGCGTTCGACAGGGGCCAGACAATGAGCAGTTCTTC. The encoded protein is CSVRQGPDNEQFF.